This TCR beta chain stems from a study of identical twins. After template switching added a universal primer site, the resulting cDNA carried unique molecular identifiers. TCRdb ran MiXCR on the 5' RACE reads and lists one entry per CDR3 protein. The table shows about 160,000 distinct CDR3 sequences, with roughly 3.5% occurring only once. Germline assignment: CDR1 SGHVS and CDR2 FQNEAQ. This CDR3 contains 13 residues. Deletions cut 0 bases from V and 7 bases from J, with 7 bases between. This clonotype was found many times. Its specificity is unknown. Study-wide results and limits: Its conclusions, products of cross-sectional statistical analysis, did not come from following the same donors. Sequences that were out-of-frame, alpha and twin-shared displayed an excess of low generation probability.

Input material: memory T cells sorted from blood. The gene calls are TRBV7-8 and TRBJ1-5; D gene ambiguous. The receptor was isolated from a man aged 18 to 35 in good health. CDR3 sequence (DNA): TGTGCCAGCAGCTTAGCGCACGAACAGCCCCAGCATTTT. Its protein product is CASSLAHEQPQHF.